This TCR beta chain was found in a study of blood T cell repertoires in COVID-19. Assay used: immunoSEQ multiplex PCR; TCRdb lists only in-frame clones, some missing. The sample has 70,000 or so clones, around 86% seen once. The CDR3 length is 15 residues. With 4 bases clipped from V and 2 bases from J, the junction kept 4 bases outside the gene matches. Per the germline V gene, CDR1 is SGHRS and CDR2 is YFSETQ. The receptor's source is a man between 50 and 59 years old with active COVID-19. The sequencing sample was made of peripheral blood. The chain couples TRBV5-1 to TRBJ2-5; 11 bases fit TRBD2. The CDR3 DNA follows: TGCGCCAGCAGCCTGGGACTAGCGGAACAAGAGACCCAGTACTTC. As protein: CASSLGLAEQETQYF.